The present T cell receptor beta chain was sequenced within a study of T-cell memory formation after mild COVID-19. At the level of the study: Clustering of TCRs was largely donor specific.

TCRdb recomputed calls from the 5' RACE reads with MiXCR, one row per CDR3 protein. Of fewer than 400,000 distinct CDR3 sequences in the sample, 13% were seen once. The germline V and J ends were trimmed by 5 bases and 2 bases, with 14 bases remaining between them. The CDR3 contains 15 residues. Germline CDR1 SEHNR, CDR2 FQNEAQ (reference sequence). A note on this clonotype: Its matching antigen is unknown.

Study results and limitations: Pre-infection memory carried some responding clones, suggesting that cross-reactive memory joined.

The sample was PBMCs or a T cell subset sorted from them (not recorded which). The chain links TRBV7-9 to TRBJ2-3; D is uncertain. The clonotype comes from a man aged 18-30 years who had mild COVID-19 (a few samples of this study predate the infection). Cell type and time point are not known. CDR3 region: CASSVNRVNTDTQYF. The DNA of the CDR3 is TGTGCCAGCAGCGTAAACCGGGTAAACACAGATACGCAGTATTTT.